The rows below give T cell receptor beta chains drawn from one sample of a study of control samples from healthy donors and cancer patients. Profiling relied on immunoSEQ multiplex PCR, and the TCRdb table lists in-frame clones only, not all of them. The sample carries some 48,000 clones, 93% recorded once. The sequenced material came from PBMCs. The receptors here all came from a woman aged 50 to 65 with head and neck cancer. The CDR3 runs from the conserved cysteine through the conserved F or W. D genes are given only for firm matches. Size values are once, few and many counts, or a class for expanded clones, and some rows have none.

v_gene	d_gene	j_gene	abundance	CDR3nt	CDR3aa
TRBV12-3/TRBV12-4	-	TRBJ2-1	-	TGTGCCAGCAGTCTCCATCGGGATGAGCAGTTCTTC	CASSLHRDEQFF
TRBV5-1	TRBD2	TRBJ2-1	once	TGCGCCAGCAGCTTCGGACTAGCGCTTGACAATGAGCAGTTCTTC	CASSFGLALDNEQFF
TRBV15	TRBD1	TRBJ2-7	-	TGTGCCACCAGCAGAGGGACAGGTAATCACGAGCAGTACTTC	CATSRGTGNHEQYF
TRBV5-4	-	TRBJ2-1	-	TGTGCCAGCAGACAGGGTTTTTTGGGAAATGAGCAGTTCTTC	CASRQGFLGNEQFF
TRBV10-1	-	TRBJ1-2	-	TGCGCCAGCAGTGAGGGTACGGATAACTATGGCTACACCTTC	CASSEGTDNYGYTF
TRBV28	TRBD1	TRBJ2-7	-	TGTGCCAGCAGTTTCCCGGGACAGGGTAACGAGCAGTACTTC	CASSFPGQGNEQYF
TRBV9	-	TRBJ2-2	-	TGTGCCAGCAGCGTAGCGCTGTCGGGCACCGGGGAGCTGTTTTTT	CASSVALSGTGELFF
TRBV5-4	TRBD1	TRBJ1-1	-	TGTGCCAGCAGGGGCCTTGACAGGGGGAACACTGAAGCTTTCTTT	CASRGLDRGNTEAFF
TRBV5-1	TRBD2	TRBJ2-5	-	TGCGCCAGCAGCTTAGCGGGGGGGCAAGAGACCCAGTACTTC	CASSLAGGQETQYF
TRBV29-1	-	TRBJ2-5	-	TGCAGCGTGGGGGCCGAGGGGACCCAGTACTTC	CSVGAEGTQYF
TRBV9	TRBD1	TRBJ1-1	-	TGTGCCAGCAGCTTAACAGGGGTCGTCGCTGAAGCTTTCTTT	CASSLTGVVAEAFF
TRBV3-1/TRBV3-2	TRBD1	TRBJ2-5	-	TGTGCCAGCAGCCGTAGACAGGGGCCCCCTCCAGAGACCCAGTACTTC	CASSRRQGPPPETQYF
TRBV2	TRBD1	TRBJ2-7	-	TGTGCCAGCAGGAGGGACAGGTCAGGCGAGCAGTACTTC	CASRRDRSGEQYF
TRBV28	TRBD2	TRBJ2-1	-	TGTGCCAGCAGTTTAAGGATGACTAGCGGATACTACAATGAGCAGTTCTTC	CASSLRMTSGYYNEQFF
TRBV3-1/TRBV3-2	TRBD1	TRBJ2-3	once	TGTGCCAGCAGCCAAGATCGGGACAGGGGGTCCTCAGATACGCAGTATTTT	CASSQDRDRGSSDTQYF
TRBV6-1	-	TRBJ1-2	-	TGTGCCAGCAGTGACCGGGACTATGGCTACACCTTC	CASSDRDYGYTF
TRBV11-2	TRBD1	TRBJ2-1	-	TGTGCCAGCAGCCCCTTGGACAGGGTGGACAATGAGCAGTTCTTC	CASSPLDRVDNEQFF
TRBV24-1	TRBD1	TRBJ2-2	-	TGTGCCACCAGTACTACGGACAGGGGGGGGACCGGGGAGCTGTTTTTT	CATSTTDRGGTGELFF
TRBV19	-	TRBJ1-2	-	TGTGCCACGAAACAATCCAACTATGGCTACACCTTC	CATKQSNYGYTF
TRBV6-1	-	TRBJ1-5	once	TGTGCCAGCAGTGATAATTGGAATCAGCCCCAGCATTTT	CASSDNWNQPQHF
TRBV19	-	TRBJ1-6	-	TGTGCCAGTAGTCCGACCGGATCCGGCGGGGATTCACCCCTCCACTTT	CASSPTGSGGDSPLHF
TRBV30	-	TRBJ2-5	-	TGTGCCTGGTTGGTTTTGCGGACCCAGTACTTC	CAWLVLRTQYF
TRBV11-2	-	TRBJ1-1	-	TGTGCCAGCAGCTTTACAGGGTCCAGTGAAGCTTTCTTT	CASSFTGSSEAFF
TRBV30	-	TRBJ2-1	-	TGTGCCTGGAGACAAGGCGGGGCTAGGGTAGGGCAGTTCTTC	CAWRQGGARVGQFF
TRBV24-1	TRBD2	TRBJ2-1	-	TGTGCCACCAGTGATTTGGAGGAGGCTAGCGGGGGGAGGGAGCAGTTCTTC	CATSDLEEASGGREQFF
TRBV7-8	TRBD1	TRBJ1-3	-	TGTGCCAGCAGCGTATTGGGACAGGGGGCTTCTGGAAACACCATATATTTT	CASSVLGQGASGNTIYF
TRBV28	TRBD2	TRBJ2-7	-	TGTGCCAGCAGCCTCCCGACTAGCGGGAGGACCAACGAGCAGTACTTC	CASSLPTSGRTNEQYF
TRBV11-2	-	TRBJ1-6	-	TGTGCCAGCAGCTTAACCCTCGCCGGCGGATCACCCCTCCACTTT	CASSLTLAGGSPLHF
TRBV29-1	-	TRBJ1-1	-	TGCAGTCAGAGCGGGGGAAGGGACACTGAAGCTTTCTTT	CSQSGGRDTEAFF
TRBV7-9	-	TRBJ2-3	few	TGTGCCAGCACCCCCCAGTCTACCGACGGCGGATCGCAGTATTTT	CASTPQSTDGGSQYF
TRBV6-6	TRBD1	TRBJ2-1	-	TGTGCCAGCAGTTACTCCCAGGGACAGTACAATGAGCAGTTCTTC	CASSYSQGQYNEQFF
TRBV10-3	-	TRBJ1-4	-	TGTGCCATCAGTGAGTCCATTAAATTAGGGGCAACTAATGAAAAACTGTTTTTT	CAISESIKLGATNEKLFF
TRBV5-6	-	TRBJ2-1	-	TGTGCCAGCAGGGCGGATTTGCGGGACAATGAGCAGTTCTTC	CASRADLRDNEQFF
TRBV9	TRBD1	TRBJ1-1	once	TGTGCCAGCAGCCTTTCGACAGGGCGGTTGAACACTGAAGCTTTCTTT	CASSLSTGRLNTEAFF
TRBV27	TRBD2	TRBJ2-1	-	TGTGCCAGCACTCATTACCAGTGGGGACTAGCGGGAGAGAGCTCCTACAATGAGCAGTTCTTC	CASTHYQWGLAGESSYNEQFF
TRBV7-8	-	TRBJ2-6	-	TGTGCCAGCACTCAATCGCCTGTCCCCTACTCTGGGGCCAACGTCCTGACTTTC	CASTQSPVPYSGANVLTF
TRBV6-5	TRBD1	TRBJ1-1	-	TGTGCCAGCAGTCTTCGGGACAGGGACACTGAAGCTTTCTTT	CASSLRDRDTEAFF
TRBV7-8	-	TRBJ1-1	-	TGTGCCAGCAGCCACGGGACCGACATCGAAGCTTTCTTT	CASSHGTDIEAFF
TRBV3-1/TRBV3-2	TRBD1	TRBJ2-7	-	TGTGCCAGCAGCCGACAGGGGTTCACCTACGAGCAGTACTTC	CASSRQGFTYEQYF
TRBV7-9	TRBD1	TRBJ2-5	-	TGTGCCAGCAGCTCCTCCGACAGGGACCAAGAGACCCAGTACTTC	CASSSSDRDQETQYF
TRBV6-5	-	TRBJ1-5	-	TGTGCCAGCATTTTCAGATTCCAGGGAGGTCAGCCCCAGCATTTT	CASIFRFQGGQPQHF
TRBV6-5	-	TRBJ2-3	-	TGTGCCAGCAGTTCGGAGGACAGAAGCACAGATACGCAGTATTTT	CASSSEDRSTDTQYF
TRBV20-1	TRBD1	TRBJ2-7	-	TGCAGTGCTAGTCCCCCCAGGGACAGGCGCTACGAGCAGTACTTC	CSASPPRDRRYEQYF
TRBV19	-	TRBJ1-5	-	TGTGCCAGTAGTATCGGCAGGGTGAGCAATCAGCCCCAGCATTTT	CASSIGRVSNQPQHF
TRBV29-1	-	TRBJ1-1	-	TGCAGCGTCTGCCGGGACCGGAACACTGAAGCTTTCTTT	CSVCRDRNTEAFF
TRBV6-5	-	TRBJ2-7	-	TGTGCCAGCAGCCGGGACGGCCCCTACGAGCAGTACTTC	CASSRDGPYEQYF
TRBV18	-	TRBJ1-1	-	TGTGCCAGCTCACCTGACAGGAATGTGAATGAAGCTTTCTTT	CASSPDRNVNEAFF
TRBV19	-	TRBJ1-3	-	TGTGCCAGTCGTGGGCCGAGCTCTGGAAACACCATATATTTT	CASRGPSSGNTIYF